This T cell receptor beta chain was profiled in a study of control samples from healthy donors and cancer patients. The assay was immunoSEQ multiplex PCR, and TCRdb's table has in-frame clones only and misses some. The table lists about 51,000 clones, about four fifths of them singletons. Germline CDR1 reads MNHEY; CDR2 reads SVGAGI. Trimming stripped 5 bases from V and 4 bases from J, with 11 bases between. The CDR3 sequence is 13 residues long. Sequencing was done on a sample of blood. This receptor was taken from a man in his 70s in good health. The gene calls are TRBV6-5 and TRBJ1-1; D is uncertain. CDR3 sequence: CASSTVPGTEAFF. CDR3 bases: TGTGCCAGCAGTACGGTCCCTGGCACTGAAGCTTTCTTT.